This is a list of T cell receptor beta chains from one sample in a study of post-analysis software for immune sequencing data. One entry per CDR3 protein, called by TCRdb with MiXCR from the PCR reads. The sample yields around 190,000 distinct CDR3 sequences, around 30% seen once. The sample was blood. The receptors stem from a girl younger than 18 with multiple sclerosis. CDR3s include the opening cysteine and the closing phenylalanine or tryptophan. Fields, in order: D gene, V gene, clone size, J gene, CDR3 protein, CDR3 DNA. A D gene is named only where the DNA matches it firmly. Rows may omit the clone size; those that give it use once, few, many or a size class.

-	TRBV5-1	few	TRBJ2-1	CASSLLVRGEQFF	TGCGCCAGCAGCTTGTTGGTTAGGGGTGAGCAGTTCTTC
TRBD1	TRBV7-2	-	TRBJ1-2	CASLLRHRGPFGYTF	TGTGCCAGCCTGCTCCGGCACAGGGGGCCATTTGGCTACACCTTC
-	TRBV6-1	few	TRBJ1-1	CASSTGKHTEAFF	TGTGCCAGCAGTACAGGGAAGCACACTGAAGCTTTCTTT
-	TRBV5-1	few	TRBJ1-1	CASSSSFGEAFF	TGCGCCAGCAGCTCCTCCTTCGGTGAAGCTTTCTTT
-	TRBV5-5	-	TRBJ2-7	CASSLVVGGPPYEQYF	TGTGCCAGCAGCTTGGTCGTCGGGGGGCCCCCCTACGAGCAGTACTTC
TRBD2	TRBV2	many	TRBJ2-3	CATRLAGFTDTQYF	TGTGCCACCCGACTAGCGGGATTCACAGATACGCAGTATTTT
-	TRBV2	-	TRBJ2-5	CASTVRHSGETQYF	TGTGCCAGCACCGTAAGACATAGCGGAGAGACCCAGTACTTC
-	TRBV7-9	-	TRBJ2-2	CASRRENAGELFF	TGTGCCAGCAGAAGGGAGAACGCCGGGGAGCTGTTTTTT
-	TRBV25-1	many	TRBJ2-1	CASRGGKTPNEQFF	TGTGCCAGCAGGGGCGGGAAAACACCCAATGAGCAGTTCTTC
-	TRBV6-1	-	TRBJ1-3	CASRQGLVSGNTIYF	TGTGCCAGCAGACAGGGTCTGGTGTCTGGAAACACCATATATTTT
-	TRBV20-1	-	TRBJ1-6	CSARRDAVGNSPPHF	TGCAGTGCTAGGAGGGACGCCGTGGGGAATTCACCCCCCCACTTT
-	TRBV5-1	few	TRBJ1-2	CASSPAGQLGRDGYTF	TGCGCCAGCAGCCCAGCGGGGCAGCTAGGAAGAGATGGCTACACCTTC
TRBD2	TRBV28	-	TRBJ2-1	CASSSRNPTGTRQFF	TGTGCCAGCAGTTCACGAAACCCAACCGGGACTAGACAGTTCTTC
-	TRBV21-1	few	TRBJ1-5	CASSTRQSNNQPQHF	TGTGCCAGCAGCACCAGACAGAGTAACAATCAGCCCCAGCATTTT
-	TRBV20-1	-	TRBJ2-7	CSAGTSGFDEQYF	TGCAGTGCTGGGACCTCAGGGTTCGACGAGCAGTACTTC
-	TRBV20-1	many	TRBJ2-3	CSARKQIGHTDTQYF	TGCAGTGCTAGAAAGCAAATCGGGCACACAGATACGCAGTATTTT